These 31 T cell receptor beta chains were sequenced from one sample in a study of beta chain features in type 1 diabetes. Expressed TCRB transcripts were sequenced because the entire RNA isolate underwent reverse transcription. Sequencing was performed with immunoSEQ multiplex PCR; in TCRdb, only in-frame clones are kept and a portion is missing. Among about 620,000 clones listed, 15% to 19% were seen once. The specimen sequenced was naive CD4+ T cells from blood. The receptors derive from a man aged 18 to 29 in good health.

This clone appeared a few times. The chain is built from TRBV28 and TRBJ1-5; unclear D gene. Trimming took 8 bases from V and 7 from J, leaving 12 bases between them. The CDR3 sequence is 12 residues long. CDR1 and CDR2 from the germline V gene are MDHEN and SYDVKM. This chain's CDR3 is CASLTAQQPQHF. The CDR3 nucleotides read TGTGCCAGCCTAACCGCACAACAGCCCCAGCATTTT.

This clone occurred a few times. The CDR3 coding sequence is TGTGCCAGCACCGAGCGGGGGGTCAACAATGAGCAGTTCTTC. Protein sequence: CASTERGVNNEQFF. The V gene is TRBV7-2, the J gene TRBJ2-1; 9 bases map to TRBD2. CDR3 length equals 14 residues. Germline V gives CDR1 SGHTA, CDR2 FQGNSA. V lost 7 bases and J lost 5; bases outside the gene matches: 6.

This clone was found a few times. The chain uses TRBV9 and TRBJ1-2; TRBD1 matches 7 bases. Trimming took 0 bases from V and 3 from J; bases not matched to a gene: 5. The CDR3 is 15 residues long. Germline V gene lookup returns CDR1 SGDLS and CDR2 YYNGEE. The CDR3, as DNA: TGTGCCAGCAGCGTAGGGCCCGACAGGGACTATGGCTACACCTTC. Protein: CASSVGPDRDYGYTF.

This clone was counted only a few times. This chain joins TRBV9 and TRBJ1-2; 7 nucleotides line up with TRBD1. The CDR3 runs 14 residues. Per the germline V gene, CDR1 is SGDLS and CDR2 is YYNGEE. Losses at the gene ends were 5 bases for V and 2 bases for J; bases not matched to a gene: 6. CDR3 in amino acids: CASSTSGQNYGYTF. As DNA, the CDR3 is TGTGCCAGCAGTACCTCGGGACAGAACTATGGCTACACCTTC. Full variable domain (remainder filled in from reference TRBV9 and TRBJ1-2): DSGVTQTPKHLITATGQRVTLRCSPRSGDLSVYWYQQSLDQGLQFLIQYYNGEERAKGNILERFSAQQFPDLHSELNLSSLELGDSALYFCASSTSGQNYGYTFGSGTRLTVV.

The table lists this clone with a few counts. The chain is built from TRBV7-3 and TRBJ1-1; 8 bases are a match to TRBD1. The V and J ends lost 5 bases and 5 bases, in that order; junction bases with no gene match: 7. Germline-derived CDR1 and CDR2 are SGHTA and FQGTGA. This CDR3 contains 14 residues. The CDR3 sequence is CASSPGQGRTEAFF. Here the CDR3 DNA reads TGTGCCAGCAGCCCCGGACAGGGAAGGACTGAAGCTTTCTTT.

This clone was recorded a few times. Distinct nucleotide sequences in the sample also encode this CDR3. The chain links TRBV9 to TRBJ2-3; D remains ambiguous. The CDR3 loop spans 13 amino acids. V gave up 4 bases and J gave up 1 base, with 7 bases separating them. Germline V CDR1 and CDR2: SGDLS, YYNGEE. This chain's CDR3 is CASSRGGTDTQYF. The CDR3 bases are TGTGCCAGCAGCAGAGGTGGCACAGATACGCAGTATTTT.

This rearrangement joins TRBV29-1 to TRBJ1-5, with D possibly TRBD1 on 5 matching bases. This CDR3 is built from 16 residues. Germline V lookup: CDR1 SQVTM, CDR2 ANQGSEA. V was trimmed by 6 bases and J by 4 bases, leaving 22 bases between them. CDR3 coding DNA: TGCAGCGTCGCCGGTAACGCAGGGACGGGGAATCAGCCCCAGCATTTT. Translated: CSVAGNAGTGNQPQHF.

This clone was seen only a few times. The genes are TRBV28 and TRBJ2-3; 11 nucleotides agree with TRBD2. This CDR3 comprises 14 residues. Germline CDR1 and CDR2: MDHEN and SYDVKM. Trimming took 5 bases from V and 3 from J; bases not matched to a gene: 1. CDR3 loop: CASSPSGGTDTQYF. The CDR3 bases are TGTGCCAGCAGTCCTAGCGGGGGGACAGATACGCAGTATTTT.

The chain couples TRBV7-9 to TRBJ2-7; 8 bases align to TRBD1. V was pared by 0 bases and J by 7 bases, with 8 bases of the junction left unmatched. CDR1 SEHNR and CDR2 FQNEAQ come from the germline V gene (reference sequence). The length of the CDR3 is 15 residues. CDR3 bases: TGTGCCAGCAGCTTAGCCAGGGGGCGGTTGAGTGAGCAGTACTTC. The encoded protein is CASSLARGRLSEQYF.

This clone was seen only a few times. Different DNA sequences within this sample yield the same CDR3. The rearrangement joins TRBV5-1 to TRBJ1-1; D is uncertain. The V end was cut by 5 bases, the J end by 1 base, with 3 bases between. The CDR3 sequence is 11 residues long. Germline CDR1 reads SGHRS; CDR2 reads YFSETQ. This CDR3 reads CASSRNTEAFF. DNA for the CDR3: TGCGCCAGCAGTCGGAACACTGAAGCTTTCTTT.

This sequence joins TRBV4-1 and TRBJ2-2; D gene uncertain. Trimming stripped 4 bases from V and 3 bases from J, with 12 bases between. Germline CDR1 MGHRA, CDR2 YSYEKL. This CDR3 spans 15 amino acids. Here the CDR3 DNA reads TGCGCCAGCAGCCGAGAAACGGTTCACACCGGGGAGCTGTTTTTT. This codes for CASSRETVHTGELFF.

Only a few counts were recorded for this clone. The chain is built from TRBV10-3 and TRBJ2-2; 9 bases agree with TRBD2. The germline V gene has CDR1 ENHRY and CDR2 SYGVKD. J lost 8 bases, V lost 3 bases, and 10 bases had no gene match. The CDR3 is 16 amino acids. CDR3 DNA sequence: TGTGCCATCAGTGATAACTCTCAGGGACTAGCTGGGGAGCTGTTTTTT. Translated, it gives CAISDNSQGLAGELFF.

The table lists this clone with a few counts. The CDR3 region is CASSDRDLEQYF. CDR3 in DNA: TGTGCCAGCAGTGACAGGGATCTGGAGCAGTACTTC. V and J are TRBV28 and TRBJ2-7, with TRBD1 matching 7 bases. The CDR3 runs to 12 residues. Germline CDR1 and CDR2: MDHEN and SYDVKM. The J segment lost 7 bases and the V segment lost 5 bases, leaving 5 bases of the junction unmatched.

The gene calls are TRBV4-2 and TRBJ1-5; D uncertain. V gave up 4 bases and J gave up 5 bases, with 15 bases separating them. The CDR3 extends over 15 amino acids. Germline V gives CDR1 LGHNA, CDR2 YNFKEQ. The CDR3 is CASSPAIGLDQPQHF. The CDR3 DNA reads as TGTGCCAGCAGCCCTGCTATCGGGCTCGATCAGCCCCAGCATTTT.

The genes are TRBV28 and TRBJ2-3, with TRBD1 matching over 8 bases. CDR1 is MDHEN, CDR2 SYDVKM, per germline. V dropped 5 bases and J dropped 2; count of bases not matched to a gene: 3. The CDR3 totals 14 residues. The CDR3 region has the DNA TGTGCCAGCAGTAACAGGGGGTACACAGATACGCAGTATTTT. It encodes CASSNRGYTDTQYF.

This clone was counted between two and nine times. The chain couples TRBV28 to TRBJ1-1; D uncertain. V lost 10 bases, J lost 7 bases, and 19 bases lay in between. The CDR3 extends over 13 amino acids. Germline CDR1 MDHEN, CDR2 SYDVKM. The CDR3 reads CAIDEYSGSEAFF. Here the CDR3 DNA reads TGTGCCATCGACGAATATAGCGGCAGTGAAGCTTTCTTT.

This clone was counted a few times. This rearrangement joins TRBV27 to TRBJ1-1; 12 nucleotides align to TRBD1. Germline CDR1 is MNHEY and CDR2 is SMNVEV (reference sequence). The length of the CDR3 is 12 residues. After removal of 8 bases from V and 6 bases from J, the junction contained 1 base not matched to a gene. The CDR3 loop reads CASRDRGPEAFF. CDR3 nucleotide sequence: TGTGCCAGCCGGGACAGGGGGCCTGAAGCTTTCTTT.

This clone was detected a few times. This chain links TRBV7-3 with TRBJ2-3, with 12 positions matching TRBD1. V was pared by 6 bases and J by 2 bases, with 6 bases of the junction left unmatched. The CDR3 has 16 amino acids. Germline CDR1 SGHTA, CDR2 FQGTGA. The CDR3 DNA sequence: TGTGCCAGCAGTCCGGGACAGGGGGCCTCCACAGATACGCAGTATTTT. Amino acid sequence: CASSPGQGASTDTQYF.

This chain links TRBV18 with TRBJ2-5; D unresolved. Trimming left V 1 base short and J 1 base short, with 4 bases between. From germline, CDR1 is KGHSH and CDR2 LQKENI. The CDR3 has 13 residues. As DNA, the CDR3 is TGTGCCAGCTCACCACTGATCCAAGAGACCCAGTACTTC. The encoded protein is CASSPLIQETQYF. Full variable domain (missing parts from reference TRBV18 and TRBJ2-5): NAGVMQNPRHLVRRRGQEARLRCSPMKGHSHVYWYRQLPEEGLKFMVYLQKENIIDESGMPKERFSAEFPKEGPSILRIQQVVRGDSAAYFCASSPLIQETQYFGPGTRLLVL.

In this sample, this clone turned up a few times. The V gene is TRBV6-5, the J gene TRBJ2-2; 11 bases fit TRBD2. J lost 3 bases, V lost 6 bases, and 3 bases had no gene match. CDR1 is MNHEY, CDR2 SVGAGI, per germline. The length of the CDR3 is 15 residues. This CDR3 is CASRKTSGDTGELFF. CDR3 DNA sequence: TGTGCCAGCAGGAAGACTAGCGGGGACACCGGGGAGCTGTTTTTT.

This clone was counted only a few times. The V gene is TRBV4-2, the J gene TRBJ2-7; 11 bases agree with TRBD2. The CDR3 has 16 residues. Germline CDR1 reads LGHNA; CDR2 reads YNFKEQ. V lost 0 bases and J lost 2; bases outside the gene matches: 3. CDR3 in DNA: TGTGCCAGCAGCCAAGACCTAGCGGGGGGAGCCTACGAGCAGTACTTC. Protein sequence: CASSQDLAGGAYEQYF.

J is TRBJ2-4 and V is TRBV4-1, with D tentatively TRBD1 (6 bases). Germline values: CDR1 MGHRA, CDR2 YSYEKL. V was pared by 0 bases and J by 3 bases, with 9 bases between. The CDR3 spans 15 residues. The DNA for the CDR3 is TGCGCCAGCAGCCAAGACCAGGGGCTCAAAAACATTCAGTACTTC. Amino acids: CASSQDQGLKNIQYF.

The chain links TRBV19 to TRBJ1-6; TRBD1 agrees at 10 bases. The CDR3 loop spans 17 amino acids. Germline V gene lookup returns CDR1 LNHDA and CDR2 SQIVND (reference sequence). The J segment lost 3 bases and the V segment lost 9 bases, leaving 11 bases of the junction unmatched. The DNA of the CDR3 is TGTGCCAGCAGGACAGGGGGTCGGTGGCTCTATAATTCACCCCTCCACTTT. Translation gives CASRTGGRWLYNSPLHF.

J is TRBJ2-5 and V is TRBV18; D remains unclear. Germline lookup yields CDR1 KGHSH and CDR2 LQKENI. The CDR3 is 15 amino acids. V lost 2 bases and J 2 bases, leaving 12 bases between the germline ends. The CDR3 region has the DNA TGTGCCAGCTCACCAAATTTGTTCAGTCAAGAGACCCAGTACTTC. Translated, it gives CASSPNLFSQETQYF.

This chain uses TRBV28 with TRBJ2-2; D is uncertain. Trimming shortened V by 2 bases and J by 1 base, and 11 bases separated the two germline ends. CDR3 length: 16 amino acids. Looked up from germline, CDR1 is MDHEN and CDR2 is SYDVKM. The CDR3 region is CASSLHDTGNTGELFF. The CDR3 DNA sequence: TGTGCCAGCAGTTTACACGACACGGGGAACACCGGGGAGCTGTTTTTT.

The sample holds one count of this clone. The CDR3 DNA reads as TGTGCCAGCGCCCTTCGGTCAGGGGCCTACGAGCAGTACTTC. Residues: CASALRSGAYEQYF. The chain joins TRBV7-2 to TRBJ2-7; tentatively, D is TRBD1 (6 bases). Trimming removed 8 bases at V and 2 bases at J, with 16 bases between. CDR3 size: 14 residues. Germline V gene lookup returns CDR1 SGHTA and CDR2 FQGNSA. Looking up the rest from reference TRBV7-2 and TRBJ2-7 gives the full variable domain: GAGVSQSPSNKVTEKGKDVELRCDPISGHTALYWYRQSLGQGLEFLIYFQGNSAPDKSGLPSDRFSAERTGGSVSTLTIQRTQQEDSAVYLCASALRSGAYEQYFGPGTRLTVT.

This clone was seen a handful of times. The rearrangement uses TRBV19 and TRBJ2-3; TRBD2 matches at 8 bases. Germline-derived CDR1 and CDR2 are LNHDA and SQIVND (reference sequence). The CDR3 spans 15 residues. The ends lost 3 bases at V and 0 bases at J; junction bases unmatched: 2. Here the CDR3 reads CASSISGASTDTQYF. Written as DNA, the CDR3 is TGTGCCAGTAGTATTAGCGGGGCTAGCACAGATACGCAGTATTTT.

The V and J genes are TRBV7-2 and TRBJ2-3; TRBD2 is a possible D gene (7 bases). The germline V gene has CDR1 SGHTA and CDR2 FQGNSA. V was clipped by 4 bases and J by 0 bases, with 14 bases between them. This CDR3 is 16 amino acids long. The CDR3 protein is CASSSGRGPSTDTQYF. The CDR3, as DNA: TGTGCCAGCAGCTCAGGGCGGGGGCCTAGCACAGATACGCAGTATTTT.

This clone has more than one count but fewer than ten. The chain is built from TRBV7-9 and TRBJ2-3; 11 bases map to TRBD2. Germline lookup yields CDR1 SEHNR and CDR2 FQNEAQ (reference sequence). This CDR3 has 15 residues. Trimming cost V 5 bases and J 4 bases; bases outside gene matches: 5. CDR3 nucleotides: TGTGCCAGCAGCACTAGCGGGAGTAGGCCAGATACGCAGTATTTT. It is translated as CASSTSGSRPDTQYF.

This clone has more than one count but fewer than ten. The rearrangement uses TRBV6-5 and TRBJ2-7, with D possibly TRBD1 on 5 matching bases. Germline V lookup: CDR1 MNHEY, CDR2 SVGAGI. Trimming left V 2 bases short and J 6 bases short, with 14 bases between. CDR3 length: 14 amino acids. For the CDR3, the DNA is TGTGCCAGCAGTTACGCAGGGAAGACTTCCGAGCAGTACTTC. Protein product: CASSYAGKTSEQYF.

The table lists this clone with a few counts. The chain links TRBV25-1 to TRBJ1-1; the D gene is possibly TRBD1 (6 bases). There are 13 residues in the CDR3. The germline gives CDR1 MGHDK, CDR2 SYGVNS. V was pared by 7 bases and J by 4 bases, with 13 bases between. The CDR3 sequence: CASMEGGGTEAFF. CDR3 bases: TGTGCCAGCATGGAAGGGGGGGGCACTGAAGCTTTCTTT.